A selection of T cell receptor beta chains follows, all from one sample in a study of blood T cell repertoires in COVID-19. Sequencing was performed with immunoSEQ multiplex PCR; in TCRdb, only in-frame clones are kept and a portion is missing. This sample has over 85,000 clones, with approximately 88% found just once. The sample consisted of peripheral blood. These receptor sequences come from a human donor in a cohort sampled during active COVID-19. Both conserved end residues are part of each CDR3. The order of the fields is CDR3 protein, CDR3 DNA, V gene, D gene, J gene, clone size, CDR3 length. The D gene is left open where the match is weak. Size is omitted from some rows. Given values are once, few, many or a class for expanded clones.

CASSLFPGGGNSPLHF,TGCGCCAGCAGCTTGTTTCCAGGGGGAGGAAATTCACCCCTCCACTTT,TRBV5-1,TRBD1,TRBJ1-6,once,16
CASSLEGLGGEQYF,TGTGCCAGCAGCTTAGAAGGACTCGGTGGGGAGCAGTACTTC,TRBV7-2,.,TRBJ2-7,.,14
CATSDYRVPCEQYF,TGTGCCACCAGTGATTACAGGGTACCATGCGAGCAGTACTTC,TRBV24-1,.,TRBJ2-7,.,14
CASSPLLAQGTDTQYF,TGTGCCAGCTCACCGCTACTAGCGCAAGGCACAGATACGCAGTATTTT,TRBV18,TRBD2,TRBJ2-3,.,16
CASSRSGGPSTDTQYF,TGTGCCAGCAGCCGGAGCGGGGGGCCGAGCACAGATACGCAGTATTTT,TRBV11-3,TRBD2,TRBJ2-3,once,16
CASSPVAGWNTEAFF,TGTGCCAGCTCACCGGTGGCAGGGTGGAACACTGAAGCTTTCTTT,TRBV18,.,TRBJ1-1,.,15
CATSRHLGSNEKLFF,TGTGCCACCAGCAGACACCTCGGGAGTAATGAAAAACTGTTTTTT,TRBV15,.,TRBJ1-4,.,15
CASSPGTHTTETQYF,TGCGCCAGCAGCCCCGGGACTCACACCACAGAGACCCAGTACTTC,TRBV5-1,.,TRBJ2-5,.,15
CASSETGRDYNEQFF,TGCGCCAGCAGTGAGACCGGACGGGACTACAATGAGCAGTTCTTC,TRBV10-1,.,TRBJ2-1,.,15
CASSYRIGATEAFF,TGTGCCAGCAGCTACAGGATTGGGGCCACTGAAGCTTTCTTT,TRBV7-8,.,TRBJ1-1,once,14
CASRQFASYGYTF,TGTGCCAGCCGACAGTTTGCTTCCTATGGCTACACCTTC,TRBV6-5,.,TRBJ1-2,.,13
CASRGQADYGYTF,TGTGCCAGTAGAGGCCAGGCCGACTATGGCTACACCTTC,TRBV19,.,TRBJ1-2,.,13
CASSYQGQSGQPQHF,TGTGCCAGCAGTTACCAGGGACAATCGGGTCAGCCCCAGCATTTT,TRBV6-2/TRBV6-3,.,TRBJ1-5,.,15
CASSLASRAPGANVLTF,TGTGCCAGCAGCTTAGCCTCCAGGGCACCTGGGGCCAACGTCCTGACTTTC,TRBV7-2,.,TRBJ2-6,.,17
CASSVDGRGNEKLFF,TGTGCCAGCAGCGTAGATGGCAGGGGAAATGAAAAACTGTTTTTT,TRBV9,.,TRBJ1-4,.,15
CALKTRAHQPQHF,TGTGCCCTCAAAACGAGGGCACACCAGCCCCAGCATTTT,TRBV19,.,TRBJ1-5,.,13
CASSQSSGGLNEQFF,TGCGCCAGCAGCCAATCATCGGGGGGGTTAAATGAGCAGTTCTTC,TRBV4-1,TRBD2,TRBJ2-1,few,15
CASSGRGRVSSPLHF,TGTGCCAGCAGCGGGCGGGGCAGGGTGAGTTCACCCCTCCACTTT,TRBV7-8,.,TRBJ1-6,.,15
CASSLDGGGAREQFF,TGTGCCAGCAGCTTAGATGGCGGGGGGGCCCGTGAGCAGTTCTTC,TRBV7-2,TRBD2,TRBJ2-1,.,15
CASGGTGPTDTQYF,TGTGCTAGTGGCGGGACAGGGCCCACAGATACGCAGTATTTT,TRBV12-5,TRBD1,TRBJ2-3,.,14
CASSLSNRLGDGYTF,TGCGCCAGCAGCTTGAGCAACAGACTAGGGGATGGCTACACCTTC,TRBV5-1,.,TRBJ1-2,.,15
CASSARATSGYTGELFF,TGTGCCAGCAGCGCCCGAGCGACTAGCGGCTACACCGGGGAGCTGTTTTTT,TRBV9,TRBD2,TRBJ2-2,few,17
CASSSGGRETQYF,TGTGCCAGCAGCAGCGGGGGCAGGGAGACCCAGTACTTC,TRBV4-2,TRBD2,TRBJ2-5,.,13
CASSQGSLGGETQYF,TGCGCCAGCAGCCAAGGGAGTCTGGGAGGAGAGACCCAGTACTTC,TRBV4-1,.,TRBJ2-5,.,15
CASKGSGGPDGYTF,TGTGCCAGTAAGGGATCAGGGGGTCCCGATGGCTACACCTTC,TRBV19,TRBD1,TRBJ1-2,.,14
CASRAGTGVNNEQFF,TGTGCCAGCAGGGCCGGGACAGGGGTTAACAATGAGCAGTTCTTC,TRBV6-6,TRBD1,TRBJ2-1,.,15
CASSLSTGGSTEAFF,TGTGCCAGCAGCCTTAGTACAGGGGGGAGTACTGAAGCTTTCTTT,TRBV4-2,TRBD1,TRBJ1-1,.,15
CASSWELGNTEAFF,TGTGCCAGCAGCTGGGAGTTGGGGAACACTGAAGCTTTCTTT,TRBV7-9,.,TRBJ1-1,.,14
CASSQDRGRGSPLHF,TGTGCCAGCAGCCAAGACAGGGGGCGGGGGTCACCCCTCCACTTT,TRBV4-2,TRBD1,TRBJ1-6,.,15
CASSERAGPGTEAFF,TGTGCCAGCAGTGAACGCGCAGGGCCGGGCACTGAAGCTTTCTTT,TRBV6-1,.,TRBJ1-1,.,15
CASSLALLGVNEQFF,TGTGCCAGCAGCTTAGCGCTACTAGGAGTCAATGAGCAGTTCTTC,TRBV7-2,.,TRBJ2-1,.,15
CASSTPGTGNPYEQYF,TGTGCCAGCAGTACTCCCGGGACAGGGAATCCCTACGAGCAGTACTTC,TRBV28,TRBD1,TRBJ2-7,.,16
CASSLAYGGFYEQYF,TGTGCCAGCAGCTTAGCGTACGGGGGATTCTACGAGCAGTACTTC,TRBV11-1,.,TRBJ2-7,.,15
CASSQAPGQSTDTQYF,TGCGCCAGCAGCCAAGCCCCGGGACAGAGCACAGATACGCAGTATTTT,TRBV4-1,TRBD1,TRBJ2-3,.,16
CASSQVTEGEQYF,TGCGCCAGCAGCCAAGTTACAGAGGGCGAGCAGTACTTC,TRBV4-1,.,TRBJ2-7,few,13
CASSTGILAGEQETQYF,TGCGCCAGCAGCACGGGTATTCTAGCGGGGGAGCAAGAGACCCAGTACTTC,TRBV5-1,TRBD2,TRBJ2-5,.,17
CASSYAGFRTEAFF,TGTGCCAGCAGTTACGCGGGGTTTCGGACTGAAGCTTTCTTT,TRBV6-2/TRBV6-3,.,TRBJ1-1,.,14
CASSRDSKETQYF,TGCGCCAGCAGCCGGGACAGCAAAGAGACCCAGTACTTC,TRBV5-1,TRBD1,TRBJ2-5,once,13
CASSARWTLRGDTNTGELFF,TGTGCCAGCAGCGCCCGTTGGACTCTGCGGGGGGATACGAACACCGGGGAGCTGTTTTTT,TRBV9,TRBD2,TRBJ2-2,.,20
CASSSGTGSDTQYF,TGCGCCAGCAGCTCCGGGACAGGGTCAGATACGCAGTATTTT,TRBV5-1,TRBD1,TRBJ2-3,.,14
CATSDTTNADIQYF,TGTGCCACCAGTGATACGACTAATGCGGACATTCAGTACTTC,TRBV24-1,.,TRBJ2-4,.,14
CASREGLAWETQYF,TGCGCCAGCAGGGAGGGACTAGCGTGGGAGACCCAGTACTTC,TRBV5-1,TRBD2,TRBJ2-5,once,14
CASSSRQEKYEQYF,TGTGCCAGCAGCTCCCGACAGGAGAAATACGAGCAGTACTTC,TRBV11-3,.,TRBJ2-7,.,14
CASSSGSYNSPLHF,TGTGCCAGCAGCTCAGGGTCCTATAATTCACCCCTCCACTTT,TRBV5-6,.,TRBJ1-6,few,14
CASSLVQGEQYF,TGTGCCAGCAGCTTAGTACAGGGCGAGCAGTACTTC,TRBV7-9,.,TRBJ2-7,.,12
CASSLAGTSQATQYF,TGCGCCAGCAGCTTGGCCGGGACTAGCCAGGCTACGCAGTATTTT,TRBV5-1,TRBD2,TRBJ2-3,.,15
CASSLGLWAGGYANEKLFF,TGTGCCAGTAGCCTCGGTCTTTGGGCAGGGGGCTATGCTAATGAAAAACTGTTTTTT,TRBV19,TRBD1,TRBJ1-4,.,19
CASSFPGVEKTQYF,TGTGCCAGCAGCTTCCCGGGGGTGGAGAAGACCCAGTACTTC,TRBV5-4,.,TRBJ2-5,.,14
CASSPGRSGRGSPLHF,TGTGCCAGCTCACCAGGGCGGTCAGGGAGGGGTTCACCCCTCCACTTT,TRBV18,.,TRBJ1-6,few,16
CASSQAGLAGLGTDTQYF,TGTGCCAGCAGCCAGGCGGGACTAGCGGGCTTAGGCACAGATACGCAGTATTTT,TRBV4-2,TRBD2,TRBJ2-3,.,18
CASSLGRAGGNYGYTF,TGCGCCAGCAGCCTTGGTAGGGCAGGGGGTAACTATGGCTACACCTTC,TRBV4-1,TRBD1,TRBJ1-2,once,16
CASSLWQGSKMNEQYF,TGCGCCAGCAGCTTGTGGCAGGGGAGCAAAATGAACGAGCAGTACTTC,TRBV5-1,.,TRBJ2-7,.,16
CASSLGGHYNEQFF,TGTGCCAGCAGCTTAGGCGGACACTACAATGAGCAGTTCTTC,TRBV7-9,.,TRBJ2-1,.,14
CASSLNPGGAVDTQYF,TGCGCCAGCAGCTTGAATCCCGGGGGGGCTGTAGATACGCAGTATTTT,TRBV5-1,TRBD2,TRBJ2-3,.,16
CATSRDPSGTGGRPQHF,TGTGCCACCAGCAGAGATCCCTCCGGGACGGGGGGTAGGCCCCAGCATTTT,TRBV15,.,TRBJ1-5,.,17
CAWAGAGVPQHF,TGTGCCTGGGCAGGGGCAGGGGTCCCCCAGCATTTT,TRBV30,.,TRBJ1-5,few,12
CASSFKLNTEAFF,TGTGCCAGCAGTTTTAAGCTGAACACTGAAGCTTTCTTT,TRBV12-3/TRBV12-4,.,TRBJ1-1,.,13
CASSRDRGPFYEQYF,TGTGCCAGCAGCCGGGACAGGGGGCCGTTCTACGAGCAGTACTTC,TRBV5-4,TRBD1,TRBJ2-7,.,15